Presented here are 19 T cell receptor beta chains from one specimen sequenced in a study of T cell responses to AZD1222 COVID-19 vaccine (dated by TCRdb to about 2021). Libraries were prepared through the immunoSEQ multiplex PCR assay. TCRdb holds this immuneACCESS table with in-frame rearrangements only. Some clones are missing; in checked studies, unresolved V genes explain under half, and the rest has no known cause. In this sample the table shows over 130,000 clones, around nine tenths of which occur a single time. Around 4.7% of the sample rests with the top ten. The sample's time point label is to be understood as: baseline before first vaccination. The sample in question was peripheral blood, obtained on day 0 of AZD1222 vaccination. These receptors all stem from an adult in good health.

CDR3 sequence: CASRSGQGQMNTEAFF. The DNA of the CDR3 is TGTGCCAGCAGAAGCGGACAGGGCCAAATGAACACTGAAGCTTTCTTT. The V and J genes are TRBV5-4 and TRBJ1-1, with 8 bases fitting TRBD1. The V segment lost 5 bases and the J segment 0 bases; nucleotides outside the gene matches: 9. The CDR3 is 16 residues long. Germline values: CDR1 SGHNT, CDR2 YYREEE (reference sequence).

The V and J genes are TRBV27 and TRBJ2-6; D is ambiguous. Deletions cut 11 bases from V and 0 bases from J, with 14 bases between. The CDR3 has 15 residues. From germline, CDR1 is MNHEY and CDR2 SMNVEV (reference sequence). The CDR3 DNA is TGTGCCTCTGCAAAGTCGATCTCTGGGGCCAACGTCCTGACTTTC. Protein sequence: CASAKSISGANVLTF.

The V gene is TRBV5-4, the J gene TRBJ2-7, with 9 bases identical to TRBD1. The CDR3 has 15 residues. The trim removed 0 bases at V and 3 bases at J, leaving 4 bases unmatched. CDR1 and CDR2 (germline): SGHNT, YYREEE (reference sequence). Here the CDR3 reads CASSLEGTGNYEQYF. The CDR3 DNA reads TGTGCCAGCAGCTTGGAGGGGACAGGGAACTACGAGCAGTACTTC.

The chain is built from TRBV27 and TRBJ2-1; TRBD2 aligns across 9 bases. The V and J ends lost 5 bases and 9 bases, in that order; junction bases with no gene match: 11. The CDR3 is 15 amino acids. Germline lookup yields CDR1 MNHEY and CDR2 SMNVEV (reference sequence). The CDR3 loop is CASSLWAGGPSEQFF. The CDR3 nucleotides are TGTGCCAGCAGTCTGTGGGCGGGAGGGCCCAGTGAGCAGTTCTTC.

Note on this clone: Mismatch with germline at one junction end may stem from a read error. The V gene is TRBV19, the J gene TRBJ2-1; weak D call: TRBD2 (5 bases). The CDR3 contains 13 residues. From germline, CDR1 is LNHDA and CDR2 SQIVND (reference sequence). CDR3 loop: CASSIGTGWAFVF. In DNA, the CDR3 is TGTGCCAGTAGTATAGGTACGGGGTGGGCCTTTGTCTTC.

The chain combines TRBV2 with TRBJ2-3; TRBD2 is a possible D gene (6 bases). V was shortened by 7 bases and J by 0 bases, with 17 bases between the two germline ends. CDR1 and CDR2 (germline): SNHLY, FYNNEI. This CDR3 contains 16 residues. Written as DNA, the CDR3 is TGTGCCAGCATGACCCGGGACTCCTATAGCACAGATACGCAGTATTTT. It yields the protein CASMTRDSYSTDTQYF.

The chain employs TRBV18 and TRBJ2-1; 8 nucleotides line up with TRBD1. The germline gives CDR1 KGHSH, CDR2 LQKENI. V shed 3 bases and J 3 bases; nucleotides not matched to a gene: 4. This CDR3 has 15 residues. CDR3 coding DNA: TGTGCCAGCTCACCTAGGACAGGGATCTACAATGAGCAGTTCTTC. This sequence encodes CASSPRTGIYNEQFF.

V and J are TRBV10-2 and TRBJ1-6; 9 bases fit TRBD1. The germline gives CDR1 WSHSY, CDR2 SAAADI. Trimming removed 4 bases from V and 4 bases from J; junction bases left unmatched: 2. The CDR3 consists of 15 residues. This CDR3 is CASSGGQGYNSPLHF. The CDR3 DNA is TGCGCCAGCAGTGGGGGACAGGGATATAATTCACCCCTCCACTTT.

The chain carries TRBV27 and TRBJ1-1; weak D call: TRBD1 (5 bases). Germline V gene sequence: CDR1 MNHEY, CDR2 SMNVEV (reference sequence). V dropped 4 bases and J dropped 7 bases, with 13 bases sitting between them. This CDR3 region has 13 residues. Here the CDR3 reads CASSSNLQGEAFF. The CDR3 DNA reads as TGTGCCAGCAGTTCTAATCTCCAGGGTGAAGCTTTCTTT.

This clone has a single count. Here the CDR3 reads CASSGLAGPRYNEQFF. CDR3 DNA: TGTGCCAGCAGTGGACTAGCGGGACCTAGATACAATGAGCAGTTCTTC. The chain carries TRBV9 and TRBJ2-1; 12 positions agree with TRBD2. CDR3 length: 16 residues. Germline values: CDR1 SGDLS, CDR2 YYNGEE. Trimming took 5 bases from V and 4 from J; bases not matched to a gene: 7.

V usage is TRBV5-1 and J usage is TRBJ2-7; possibly TRBD1 for D (6 bases). Germline V gives CDR1 SGHRS, CDR2 YFSETQ. This CDR3 has 14 amino acids. V gave up 3 bases and J gave up 2 bases, with 12 bases separating them. The CDR3 nucleotides read TGCGCCAGCAGCTACGACAGGAACGCCTACGAGCAGTACTTC. Translation: CASSYDRNAYEQYF.

The DNA for the CDR3 is TGTGCCAGTAGGGCCGTGGCAGGAGCCTCAGATACGCAGTATTTT. Amino acids: CASRAVAGASDTQYF. The V call is TRBV19, the J call TRBJ2-3; D gene unclear. The CDR3 totals 15 residues. Germline-derived CDR1 and CDR2 are LNHDA and SQIVND (reference sequence). V gave up 6 bases and J gave up 4 bases, with 17 bases separating them.

The rearrangement links TRBV5-1 to TRBJ1-6, with D perhaps matching TRBD1 (6 bases). CDR3 size: 16 residues. V was pared by 0 bases and J by 5 bases, with 12 bases between. Germline V CDR1 and CDR2: SGHRS, YFSETQ. Here the CDR3 DNA reads TGCGCCAGCAGCTTGGCGACAGGTGTCGATAATTCACCCCTCCACTTT. It yields the protein CASSLATGVDNSPLHF.

The chain carries TRBV6-5 and TRBJ2-1; TRBD1 matches at 8 bases. Germline CDR1 MNHEY, CDR2 SVGAGI. V shed 2 bases and J 6 bases; nucleotides not matched to a gene: 9. The CDR3 is 16 amino acids. In nucleotides, the CDR3 is TGTGCCAGCAGTTACGATTTCTACACAGGGGGCAATGAGCAGTTCTTC. It yields the protein CASSYDFYTGGNEQFF.

V usage is TRBV11-2 and J usage is TRBJ2-5, with D perhaps TRBD2 (5 bases). V was shortened by 6 bases and J by 1 base, with 9 bases between the two germline ends. Germline V lookup: CDR1 SGHAT, CDR2 FQNNGV. This CDR3 spans 13 amino acids. The CDR3 region is CASRRTSQETQYF. For the CDR3, the DNA is TGTGCCAGCAGACGGACTTCCCAAGAGACCCAGTACTTC.

The chain couples TRBV5-1 to TRBJ2-1; 8 positions match TRBD1. The CDR3 extends over 15 amino acids. V trimming: 3 bases; J trimming: 2 bases; junction bases outside the gene matches: 4. CDR1 and CDR2 (germline): SGHRS, YFSETQ. The CDR3 coding sequence is TGCGCCAGCAGCTCGGACAGGGTCCCCTACAATGAGCAGTTCTTC. Protein sequence: CASSSDRVPYNEQFF.

The V gene is TRBV6-5, the J gene TRBJ1-4; D remains ambiguous. Per the germline V gene, CDR1 is MNHEY and CDR2 is SVGAGI. The CDR3 consists of 14 residues. V was pared by 0 bases and J by 8 bases, with 10 bases between. The DNA of the CDR3 is TGTGCCAGCAGTTACTCAGGGTTTAGGGAAAAACTGTTTTTT. Its translation: CASSYSGFREKLFF.

The rearrangement joins TRBV5-1 to TRBJ1-1; a possible D gene is TRBD1 (5 bases). This CDR3 comprises 16 residues. Germline V CDR1 and CDR2: SGHRS, YFSETQ. The ends were cut back, 0 bases at V and 1 base at J, with 13 bases in the middle. The CDR3 protein is CASSLGFQGRNTEAFF. CDR3 DNA: TGCGCCAGCAGCTTGGGATTTCAGGGTCGGAACACTGAAGCTTTCTTT.

The rearrangement uses TRBV6-5 and TRBJ2-3; D may be TRBD1 (6 bases). Trimming took 2 bases from V and 2 from J, leaving 11 bases between them. Looked up from germline, CDR1 is MNHEY and CDR2 is SVGAGI. This CDR3 is built from 15 residues. CDR3 in DNA: TGTGCCAGCAGTTACCAGGACAGCTCCACAGATACGCAGTATTTT. Its protein product is CASSYQDSSTDTQYF.